This T cell receptor beta chain was identified during a study of blood T cell repertoires in COVID-19. Study background: Researchers got acute and convalescent COVID-19 samples from the United States, Italy and Spain. T cells, B-cell-depleted T cells, or PBMCs provided the cDNA or gDNA that served as material.

V gave up 4 bases and J gave up 4 bases; unmatched junction bases: 4. Germline values: CDR1 MNHEY, CDR2 SMNVEV (reference sequence). CDR3 length: 14 amino acids. Per the original data handling: Estimates of nucleated cell counts were drawn from the amplification of reference gene primers. TCRdb keeps only in-frame clones here, not all; method: immunoSEQ multiplex PCR. D and trimming come from the DNA, and the V and J calls and clone size come from that table. The sample lists about 270,000 clones, 81% seen once, with less than 3% in the top ten. The gene calls are TRBV27 and TRBJ1-3; 7 bases fit TRBD1. The sequencing sample was made of peripheral blood. The sequence was obtained from a woman between 55 and 75 years old with active or convalescent COVID-19. The CDR3 region is CASSSTGQGNTIYF. CDR3 DNA: TGTGCCAGCAGTTCTACGGGACAGGGAAACACCATATATTTT.